This T cell receptor beta chain was sequenced in a study of identical twins. TCRdb re-analysed the 5' RACE reads in MiXCR, keeping a single row per CDR3 protein. The table includes some 230,000 distinct CDR3 sequences, 6.5% to 8% detected once. The study, taken as a whole, reports: Insertions were reduced in abundant cord blood beta clonotypes but not in memory repertoires.

This clonotype has just a few counts. Its antigen is undetermined. This sample was shared with a second study, whose subject was T cells expressing NK-cell markers. That work states: Obtained from sorted CD3+CD56+NKG2C+, CD3+CD56+NKG2C- and CD3+CD56-NKG2C+ T cells were the TCR beta repertoires. Dominant NKG2C+ clonotypes accounted for roughly 1.0-8% of CD8+ T cells in about six donors. Dominance of the CD3+CD56-NKG2C+ fraction by these clonotypes also held in several donors.

The sequenced sample consisted of CD8+ T cells sorted from blood. The source is a woman under 30 in good health.

Here the CDR3 DNA reads TGTGCCACGCGGGGTAGCTCCTACGAGCAGTACTTC. Its translation: CATRGSSYEQYF. The genes are TRBV12-3 or TRBV12-4 and TRBJ2-7, with D tentatively TRBD2 (6 bases). The CDR3 is 12 residues long. V was trimmed by 10 bases and J by 0 bases, leaving 10 bases between them.